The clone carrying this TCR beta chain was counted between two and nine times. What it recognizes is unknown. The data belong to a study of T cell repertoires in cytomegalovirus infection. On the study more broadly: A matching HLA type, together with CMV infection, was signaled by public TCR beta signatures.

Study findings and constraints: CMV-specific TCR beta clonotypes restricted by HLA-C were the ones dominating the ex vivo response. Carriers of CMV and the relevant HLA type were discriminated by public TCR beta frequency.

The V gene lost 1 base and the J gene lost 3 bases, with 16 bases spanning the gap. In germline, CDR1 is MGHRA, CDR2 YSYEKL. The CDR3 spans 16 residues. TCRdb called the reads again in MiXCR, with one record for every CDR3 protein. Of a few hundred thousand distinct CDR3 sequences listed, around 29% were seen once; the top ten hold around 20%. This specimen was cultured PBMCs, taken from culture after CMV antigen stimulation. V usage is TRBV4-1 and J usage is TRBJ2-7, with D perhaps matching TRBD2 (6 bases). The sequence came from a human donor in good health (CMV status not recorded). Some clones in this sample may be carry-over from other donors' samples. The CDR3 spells CASSQVTAGTGYEQYF. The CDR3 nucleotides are TGCGCCAGCAGCCAAGTGACGGCAGGGACTGGCTACGAGCAGTACTTC.